Listed below are T cell receptor beta chains from one sample, sequenced in a study of cytomegalovirus exposure and HLA in healthy donors. TCRdb's table, derived via immunoSEQ multiplex PCR, lists solely in-frame clones and lacks some. The top ten hold around 2.9% of the sample, which has 210,000 or so clones, 77% seen once. The specimen sequenced was PBMCs. Receptors were obtained from a woman in her sixties in good health and CMV-seropositive. The CDR3 runs from the conserved cysteine through the conserved F or W. The size entry is marked missing in some rows and otherwise reads once, few, many or a size class.

j_call v_call clone_size cdr3_aa
TRBJ1-5 TRBV10-3 - CAISDDRWGLVSQHF
TRBJ1-5 TRBV5-8 - CASSYSTGGTGQPQHF
TRBJ1-2 TRBV28 - CATSLGYGGAAYGYTF
TRBJ1-1 TRBV6-1 - CASSEVLRMSEAFF
TRBJ1-2 TRBV7-2 - CASSPQENYGYTF
TRBJ2-7 TRBV6-1 - CASSEVHSGNEQYF
TRBJ1-4 TRBV14 - CASSRGTNEKLFF
TRBJ2-7 TRBV5-1 - CASSSHSHYEQYF
TRBJ1-2 TRBV14 - CASSPGWTGPGFFLPKDGYTF
TRBJ2-2 TRBV30 once CAWSVVNTGELFF
TRBJ2-5 TRBV5-1 - CASSFNGPQETQYF
TRBJ2-7 TRBV7-9 - CASSVDSNSYEQYF
TRBJ2-7 TRBV2 - CASRYKGEQYF
TRBJ1-2 TRBV6-6 - CASSYSEGGADGYTF
TRBJ2-5 TRBV5-4 few CASSGQRPLQETQYF
TRBJ1-1 TRBV7-8 - CASSTAGDGGAFF
TRBJ1-6 TRBV6-5 - CASSSGQGGSPLHF
TRBJ1-3 TRBV29-1 - CSVEDNSAGNTIYF
TRBJ1-1 TRBV11-2 - CASSFGGGTEAFF
TRBJ1-5 TRBV19 once CASSIRGDQPQHF
TRBJ2-1 TRBV7-3 few CASSSRGSFNEQFF
TRBJ2-5 TRBV2 few CASDVSETYQETQYF
TRBJ1-4 TRBV18 few CASSRGTGVNEKLFF
TRBJ1-1 TRBV6-5 - CASSYGQGQVNTEAFF
TRBJ2-1 TRBV7-2 - CASSALLAGEVSFF
TRBJ2-7 TRBV20-1 few CSARYRGKQYF
TRBJ2-6 TRBV27 few CASSLQTFLTF
TRBJ2-2 TRBV4-2 few CASSQGTSGGKSTWELFF
TRBJ1-2 TRBV7-9 - CASSLGENYGYTF
TRBJ2-3 TRBV5-1 - CASSLAGQGDTDTQYF
TRBJ2-2 TRBV10-3 - CAISESRAAPAGVGTGELFF
TRBJ1-3 TRBV7-2 - CASSLNTGAGNTIYF
TRBJ1-5 TRBV27 - CASSLSRSAPRGNQPQHF
TRBJ2-5 TRBV18 - CASSPIMPASGIPGETQYF
TRBJ1-2 TRBV28 once CASSAPTGGYYGYTF
TRBJ2-7 TRBV5-1 - CASSFAGAGEQYF
TRBJ2-1 TRBV6-5 - CASCGTDEQFF